This T cell receptor (beta chain) was identified during a study of glioma-infiltrating T cells after dendritic cell vaccination. The CDR3 loop spans 18 amino acids. CDR1 and CDR2 from the germline V gene are MNHNS and SASEGT. V lost 1 base, J lost 4 bases, and 19 bases lay in between. Assay used: immunoSEQ multiplex PCR; TCRdb lists only in-frame clones, some missing. This table has about 92,000 clones, over 75% appearing once. The gene calls are TRBV6-1 and TRBJ1-4; D not resolved. The origin of this receptor is a human donor with glioblastoma. The input for sequencing was blood, taken before dendritic cell vaccination. CDR3 in DNA: TGTGCCAGCAGTGAAGGTTGGTTGGTTGGCGGAAATAATGAAAAACTGTTTTTT. Its translation: CASSEGWLVGGNNEKLFF.